The sequence of this TCR beta chain was determined in a study of T cells after yellow fever vaccination. At the level of the study: Some fractions had low cell numbers, and these were prepared with SMART-Seq v4 Ultra Low Input. Study-level findings and limits: Most primary-vaccination clones reappeared after the booster (less than 98% CD4, about 90% CD8). A small share of clonotypes appeared in both CD4 and CD8 compartments.

This clonotype was observed at least ten times. Its antigen remains unknown. The CDR3 sequence is 13 residues long. V was cut by 3 bases and J by 4 bases, with 12 bases left in between. Germline-derived CDR1 and CDR2 are SQVTM and ANQGSEA. TCRdb fed the 5' RACE reads into MiXCR, producing one record per CDR3 protein. This table has some 240,000 distinct CDR3 sequences, about 3.5% appearing once. The rearrangement uses TRBV29-1 and TRBJ1-1; possible D gene TRBD1, 6 bases. This receptor was obtained from a man between 18 and 29 years old who received the YFV17D yellow fever vaccine. The input for sequencing was PBMCs, taken 15 days after the yellow fever booster vaccination. The CDR3 is CSVEGGLVTEAFF. The CDR3 DNA is TGCAGCGTTGAGGGGGGCCTAGTCACTGAAGCTTTCTTT.